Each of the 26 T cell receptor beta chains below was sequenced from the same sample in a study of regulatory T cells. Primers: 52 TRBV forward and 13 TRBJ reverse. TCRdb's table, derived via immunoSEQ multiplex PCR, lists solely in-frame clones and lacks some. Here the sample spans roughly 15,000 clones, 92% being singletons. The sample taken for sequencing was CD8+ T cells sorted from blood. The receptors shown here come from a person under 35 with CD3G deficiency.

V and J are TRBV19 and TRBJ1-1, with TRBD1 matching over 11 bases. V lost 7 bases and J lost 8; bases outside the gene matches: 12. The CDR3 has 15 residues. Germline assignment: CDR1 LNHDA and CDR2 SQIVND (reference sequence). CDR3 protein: CASKAGGQGATEAFF. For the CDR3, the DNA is TGTGCCAGTAAGGCAGGTGGACAGGGGGCTACGGAAGCTTTCTTT.

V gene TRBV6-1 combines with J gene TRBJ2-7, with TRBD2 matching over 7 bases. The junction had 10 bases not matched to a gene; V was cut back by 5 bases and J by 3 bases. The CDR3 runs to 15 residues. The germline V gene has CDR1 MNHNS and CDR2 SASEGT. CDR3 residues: CASSHSREGIYEQYF. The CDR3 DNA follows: TGTGCCAGCAGTCACAGCAGGGAGGGGATCTACGAGCAGTACTTC.

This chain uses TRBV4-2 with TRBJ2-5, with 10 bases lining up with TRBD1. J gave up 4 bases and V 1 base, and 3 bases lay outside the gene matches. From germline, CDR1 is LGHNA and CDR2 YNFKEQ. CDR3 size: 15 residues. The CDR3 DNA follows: TGTGCCAGCAGCCAAGGGGGACAGGGGATAGAGACCCAGTACTTC. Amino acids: CASSQGGQGIETQYF.

The CDR3 bases are TGTGCCATCAGCGAGGGTATCTACCGGGGCTCCTACAATGAGCAGTTCTTC. Protein sequence: CAISEGIYRGSYNEQFF. The chain couples TRBV10-3 to TRBJ2-1, with D perhaps matching TRBD2 (5 bases). V was cut by 6 bases and J by 0 bases, with 18 bases left in between. Per germline, CDR1 ENHRY and CDR2 SYGVKD. The CDR3 sequence is 17 residues long.

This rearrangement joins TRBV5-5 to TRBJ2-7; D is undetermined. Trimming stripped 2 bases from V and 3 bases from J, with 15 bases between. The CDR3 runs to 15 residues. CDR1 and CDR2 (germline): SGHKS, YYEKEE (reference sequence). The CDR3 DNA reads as TGTGCCAGCAGCTTCCCGGAGTTTAACCGCTACGAGCAGTACTTC. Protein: CASSFPEFNRYEQYF.

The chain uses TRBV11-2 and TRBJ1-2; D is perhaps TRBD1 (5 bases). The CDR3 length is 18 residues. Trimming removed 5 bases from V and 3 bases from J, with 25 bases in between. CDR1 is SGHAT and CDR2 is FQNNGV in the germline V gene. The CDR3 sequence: CASSPYPLGAGSDYGYTF. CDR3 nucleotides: TGTGCCAGCAGCCCTTATCCCTTAGGAGCAGGGAGCGACTATGGCTACACCTTC.

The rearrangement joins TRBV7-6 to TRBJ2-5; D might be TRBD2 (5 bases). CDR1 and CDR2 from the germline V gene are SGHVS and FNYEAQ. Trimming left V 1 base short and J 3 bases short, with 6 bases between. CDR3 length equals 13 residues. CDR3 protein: CASSLGGKETQYF. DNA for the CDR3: TGTGCCAGCAGCTTAGGAGGGAAAGAGACCCAGTACTTC.

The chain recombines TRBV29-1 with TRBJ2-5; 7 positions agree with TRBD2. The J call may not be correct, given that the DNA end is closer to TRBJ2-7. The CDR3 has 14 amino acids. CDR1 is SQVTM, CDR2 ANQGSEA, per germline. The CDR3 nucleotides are TGCAGCGCCCTTGGGGAGGGGAGTAGTTACGAGCAGTACTTC. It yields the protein CSALGEGSSYEQYF.

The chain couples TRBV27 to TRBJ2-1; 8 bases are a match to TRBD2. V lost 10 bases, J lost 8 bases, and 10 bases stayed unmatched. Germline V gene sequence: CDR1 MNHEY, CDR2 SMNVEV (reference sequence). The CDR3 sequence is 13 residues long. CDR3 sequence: CATRGGVIDEQFF. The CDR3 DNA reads TGTGCCACCCGGGGGGGTGTTATAGATGAGCAGTTCTTC.

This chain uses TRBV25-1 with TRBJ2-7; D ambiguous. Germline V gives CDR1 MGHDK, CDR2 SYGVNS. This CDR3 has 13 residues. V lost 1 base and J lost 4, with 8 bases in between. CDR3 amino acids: CASSEFFGYEQYF. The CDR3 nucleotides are TGTGCCAGCAGTGAATTTTTCGGTTACGAGCAGTACTTC.

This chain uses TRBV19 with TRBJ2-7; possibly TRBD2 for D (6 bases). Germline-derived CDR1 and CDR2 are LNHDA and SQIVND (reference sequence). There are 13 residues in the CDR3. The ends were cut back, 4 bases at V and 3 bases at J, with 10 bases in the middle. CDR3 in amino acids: CASSSGAGYEQYF. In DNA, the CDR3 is TGTGCCAGTAGTAGCGGGGCGGGCTACGAGCAGTACTTC.

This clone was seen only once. The CDR3 spells CASSNGWGYTF. The DNA for the CDR3 is TGTGCCAGCAGTAACGGCTGGGGCTACACCTTC. The V call is TRBV2, the J call TRBJ1-2; no reliable D call. CDR3 length: 11 residues. Trimming removed 5 bases at V and 8 bases at J, with 9 bases between. Looked up from germline, CDR1 is SNHLY and CDR2 is FYNNEI.

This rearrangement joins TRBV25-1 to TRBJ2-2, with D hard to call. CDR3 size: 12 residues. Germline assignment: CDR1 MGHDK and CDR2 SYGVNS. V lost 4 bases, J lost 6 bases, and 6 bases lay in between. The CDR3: CASSVTPGELFF. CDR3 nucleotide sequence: TGTGCCAGCAGTGTAACGCCCGGGGAGCTGTTTTTT.

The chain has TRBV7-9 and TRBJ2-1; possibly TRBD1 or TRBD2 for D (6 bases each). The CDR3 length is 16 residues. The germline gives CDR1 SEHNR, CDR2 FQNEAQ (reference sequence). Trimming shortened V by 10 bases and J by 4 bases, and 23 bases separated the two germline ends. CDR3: CATPPEGEGLYNEQFF. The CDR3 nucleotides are TGTGCCACCCCCCCGGAGGGGGAAGGACTTTACAATGAGCAGTTCTTC.

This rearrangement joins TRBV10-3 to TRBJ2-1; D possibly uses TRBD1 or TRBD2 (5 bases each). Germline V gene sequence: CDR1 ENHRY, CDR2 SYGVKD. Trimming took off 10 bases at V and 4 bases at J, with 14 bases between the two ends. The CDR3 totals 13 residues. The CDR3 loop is CATMGTEYNEQFF. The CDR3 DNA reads TGTGCCACCATGGGGACGGAGTACAATGAGCAGTTCTTC.

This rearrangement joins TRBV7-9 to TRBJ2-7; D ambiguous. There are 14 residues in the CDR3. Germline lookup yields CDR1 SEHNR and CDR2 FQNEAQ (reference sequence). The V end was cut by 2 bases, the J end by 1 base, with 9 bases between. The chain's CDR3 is CASSLLGRSYEQYF. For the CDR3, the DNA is TGTGCCAGCAGCTTATTGGGCAGATCCTACGAGCAGTACTTC. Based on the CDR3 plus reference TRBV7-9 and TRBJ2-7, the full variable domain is DTGVSQNPRHKITKRGQNVTFRCDPISEHNRLYWYRQTLGQGPEFLTYFQNEAQLEKSRLLSDRFSAERPKGSFSTLEIQRTEQGDSAMYLCASSLLGRSYEQYFGPGTRLTVT.

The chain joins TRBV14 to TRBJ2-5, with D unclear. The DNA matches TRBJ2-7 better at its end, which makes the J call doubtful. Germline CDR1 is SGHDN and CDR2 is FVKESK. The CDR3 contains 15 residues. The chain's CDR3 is CASSQDQSYAYEQYF. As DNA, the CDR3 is TGTGCCAGCAGCCAAGACCAGAGTTATGCCTACGAGCAGTACTTC.

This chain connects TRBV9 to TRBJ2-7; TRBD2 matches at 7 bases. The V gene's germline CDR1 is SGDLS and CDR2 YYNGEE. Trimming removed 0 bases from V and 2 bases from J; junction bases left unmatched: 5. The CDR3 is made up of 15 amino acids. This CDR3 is CASSVGQRGTYEQYF. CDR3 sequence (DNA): TGTGCCAGCAGCGTAGGCCAGCGGGGAACCTACGAGCAGTACTTC.

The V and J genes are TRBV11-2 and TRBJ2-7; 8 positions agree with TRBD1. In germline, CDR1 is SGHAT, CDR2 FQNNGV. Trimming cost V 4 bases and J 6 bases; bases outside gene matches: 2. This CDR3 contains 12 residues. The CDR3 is CASSSTGGEQYF. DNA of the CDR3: TGTGCCAGCAGCTCCACAGGGGGCGAGCAGTACTTC.

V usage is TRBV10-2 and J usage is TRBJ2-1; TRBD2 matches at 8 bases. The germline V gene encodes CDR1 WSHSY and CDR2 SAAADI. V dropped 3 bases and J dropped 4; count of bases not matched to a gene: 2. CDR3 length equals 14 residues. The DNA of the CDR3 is TGCGCCAGCAGTGAACTAGCGGTATACAATGAGCAGTTCTTC. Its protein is CASSELAVYNEQFF.

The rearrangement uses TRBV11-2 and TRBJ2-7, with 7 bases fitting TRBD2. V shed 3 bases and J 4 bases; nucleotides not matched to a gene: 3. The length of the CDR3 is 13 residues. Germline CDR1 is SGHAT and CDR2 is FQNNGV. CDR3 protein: CASSFGGRYEQYF. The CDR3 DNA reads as TGTGCCAGCAGCTTCGGGGGGAGATACGAGCAGTACTTC. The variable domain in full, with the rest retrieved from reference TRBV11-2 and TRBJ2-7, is EAGVAQSPRYKIIEKRQSVAFWCNPISGHATLYWYQQILGQGPKLLIQFQNNGVVDDSQLPKDRFSAERLKGVDSTLKIQPAKLEDSAVYLCASSFGGRYEQYFGPGTRLTVT.

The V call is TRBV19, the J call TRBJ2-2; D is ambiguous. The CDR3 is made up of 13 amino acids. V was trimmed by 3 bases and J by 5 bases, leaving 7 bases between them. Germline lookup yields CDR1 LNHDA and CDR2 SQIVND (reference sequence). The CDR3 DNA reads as TGTGCCAGTAGTATTATGGAAACCGGGGAGCTGTTTTTT. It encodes CASSIMETGELFF. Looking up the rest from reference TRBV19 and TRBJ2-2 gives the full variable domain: DGGITQSPKYLFRKEGQNVTLSCEQNLNHDAMYWYRQDPGQGLRLIYYSQIVNDFQKGDIAEGYSVSREKKESFPLTVTSAQKNPTAFYLCASSIMETGELFFGEGSRLTVL.

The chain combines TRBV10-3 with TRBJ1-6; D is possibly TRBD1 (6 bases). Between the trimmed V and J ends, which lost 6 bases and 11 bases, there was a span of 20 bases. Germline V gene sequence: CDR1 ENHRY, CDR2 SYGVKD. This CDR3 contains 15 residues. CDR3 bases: TGTGCCATCAGCCCAGGAGGAGACAGGCGTCCACCCCTCCACTTT. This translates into CAISPGGDRRPPLHF.

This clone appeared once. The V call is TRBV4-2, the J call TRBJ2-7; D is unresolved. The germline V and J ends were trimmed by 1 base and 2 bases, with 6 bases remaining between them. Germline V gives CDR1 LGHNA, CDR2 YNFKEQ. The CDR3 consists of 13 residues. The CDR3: CASSQGLAYEQYF. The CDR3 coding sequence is TGTGCCAGCAGCCAAGGACTCGCCTACGAGCAGTACTTC.

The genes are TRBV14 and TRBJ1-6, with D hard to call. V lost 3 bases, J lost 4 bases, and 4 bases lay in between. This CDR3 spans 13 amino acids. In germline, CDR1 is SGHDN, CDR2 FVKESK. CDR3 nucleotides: TGTGCCAGCAGCCAGTGGTATAATTCACCCCTCCACTTT. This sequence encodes CASSQWYNSPLHF.

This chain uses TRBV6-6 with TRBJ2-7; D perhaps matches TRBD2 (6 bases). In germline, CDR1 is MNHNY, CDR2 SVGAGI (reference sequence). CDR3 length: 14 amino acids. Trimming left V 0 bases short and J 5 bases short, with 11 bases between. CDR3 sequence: CASSYSEGGNEQYF. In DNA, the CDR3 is TGTGCCAGCAGTTACTCGGAAGGAGGGAACGAGCAGTACTTC.